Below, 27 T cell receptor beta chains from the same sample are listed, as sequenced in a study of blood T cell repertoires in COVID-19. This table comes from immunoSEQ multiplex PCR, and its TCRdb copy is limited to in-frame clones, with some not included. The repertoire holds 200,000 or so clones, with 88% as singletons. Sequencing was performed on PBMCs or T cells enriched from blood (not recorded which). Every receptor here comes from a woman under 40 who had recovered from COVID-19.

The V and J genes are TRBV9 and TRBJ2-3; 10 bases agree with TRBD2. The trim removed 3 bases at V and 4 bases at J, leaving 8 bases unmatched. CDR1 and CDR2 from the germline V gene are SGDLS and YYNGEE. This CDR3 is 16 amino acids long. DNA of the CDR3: TGTGCCAGCAGCGGACAAAGCGGGGGGGATCCAGATACGCAGTATTTT. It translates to CASSGQSGGDPDTQYF.

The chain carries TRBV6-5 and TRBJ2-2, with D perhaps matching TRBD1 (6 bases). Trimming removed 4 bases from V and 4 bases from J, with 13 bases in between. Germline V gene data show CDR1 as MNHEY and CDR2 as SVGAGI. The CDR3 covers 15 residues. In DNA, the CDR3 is TGTGCCAGCAGTTGGGACAACTTCCGCACCGGGGAGCTGTTTTTT. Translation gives CASSWDNFRTGELFF.

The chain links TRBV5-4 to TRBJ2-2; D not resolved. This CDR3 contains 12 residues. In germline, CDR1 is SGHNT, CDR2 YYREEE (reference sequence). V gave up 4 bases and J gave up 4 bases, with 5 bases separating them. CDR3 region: CASSEITGELFF. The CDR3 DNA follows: TGTGCCAGCAGCGAGATCACCGGGGAGCTGTTTTTT.

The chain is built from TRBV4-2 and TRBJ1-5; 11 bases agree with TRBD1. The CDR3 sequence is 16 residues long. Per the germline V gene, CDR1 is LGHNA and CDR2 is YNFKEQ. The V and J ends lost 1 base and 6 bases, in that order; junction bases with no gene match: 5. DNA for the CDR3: TGTGCCAGCAGCCAAGTTGGACAGGGGGCAAGTCAGCCCCAGCATTTT. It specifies CASSQVGQGASQPQHF.

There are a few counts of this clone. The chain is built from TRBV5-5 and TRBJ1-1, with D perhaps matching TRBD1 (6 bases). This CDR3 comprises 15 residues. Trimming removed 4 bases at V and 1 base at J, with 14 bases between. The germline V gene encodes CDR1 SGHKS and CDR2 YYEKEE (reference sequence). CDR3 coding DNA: TGTGCCAGCAGCCCCAGGGACATGGGGAACACTGAAGCTTTCTTT. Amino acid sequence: CASSPRDMGNTEAFF.

The CDR3 DNA sequence: TGTGCCAGCAGCCGAGAGGGACTCGCAACGACAGATACGCAGTATTTT. It translates to CASSREGLATTDTQYF. V is TRBV7-9 and J is TRBJ2-3, with TRBD2 as a possible D gene (6 bases). Germline V gene sequence: CDR1 SEHNR, CDR2 FQNEAQ (reference sequence). The CDR3 covers 16 residues. Trimming left V 5 bases short and J 3 bases short, with 18 bases between.

CDR3 coding DNA: TGTGCCAGCAGCTCAGGGACAGGGATGGGAGAAAAACTGTTTTTT. Its protein is CASSSGTGMGEKLFF. This chain connects TRBV9 to TRBJ1-4; TRBD1 aligns across 9 bases. The CDR3 spans 15 residues. V shed 4 bases, J shed 8 bases, and the junction held 9 bases outside the gene matches. Per germline, CDR1 SGDLS and CDR2 YYNGEE.

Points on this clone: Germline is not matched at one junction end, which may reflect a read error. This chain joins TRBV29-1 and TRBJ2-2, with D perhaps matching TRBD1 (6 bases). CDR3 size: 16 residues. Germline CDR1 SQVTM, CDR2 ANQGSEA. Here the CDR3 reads CSVEGTTELDTGELFF. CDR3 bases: TGCAGCGTAGAAGGGACAACCGAGCTGGACACCGGGGAGCTGTTTTTT.

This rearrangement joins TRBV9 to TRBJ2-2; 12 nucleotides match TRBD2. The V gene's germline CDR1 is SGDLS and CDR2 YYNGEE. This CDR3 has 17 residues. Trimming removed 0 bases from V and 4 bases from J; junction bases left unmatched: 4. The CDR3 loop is CASSVGASGGATGELFF. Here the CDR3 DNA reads TGTGCCAGCAGCGTAGGGGCTAGCGGGGGGGCCACCGGGGAGCTGTTTTTT.

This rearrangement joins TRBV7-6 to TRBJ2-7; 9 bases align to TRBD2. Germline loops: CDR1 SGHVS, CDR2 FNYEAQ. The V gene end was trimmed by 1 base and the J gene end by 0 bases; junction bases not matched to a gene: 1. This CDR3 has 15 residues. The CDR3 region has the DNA TGTGCCAGCAGCTTAGGCGGGGGGGCCTCCTACGAGCAGTACTTC. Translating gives CASSLGGGASYEQYF.

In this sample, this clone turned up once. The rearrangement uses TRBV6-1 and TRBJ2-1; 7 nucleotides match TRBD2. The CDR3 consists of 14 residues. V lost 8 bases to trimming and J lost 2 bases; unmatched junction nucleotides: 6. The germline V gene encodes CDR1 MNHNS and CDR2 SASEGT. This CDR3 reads CASGEAGAYNEQFF. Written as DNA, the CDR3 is TGTGCCAGCGGCGAGGCGGGGGCCTACAATGAGCAGTTCTTC.

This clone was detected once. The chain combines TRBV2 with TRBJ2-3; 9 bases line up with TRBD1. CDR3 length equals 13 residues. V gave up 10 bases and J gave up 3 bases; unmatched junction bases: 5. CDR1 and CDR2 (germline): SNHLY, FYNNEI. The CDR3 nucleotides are TGTGCCACTGGGACAGGGCTTACAGATACGCAGTATTTT. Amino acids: CATGTGLTDTQYF.

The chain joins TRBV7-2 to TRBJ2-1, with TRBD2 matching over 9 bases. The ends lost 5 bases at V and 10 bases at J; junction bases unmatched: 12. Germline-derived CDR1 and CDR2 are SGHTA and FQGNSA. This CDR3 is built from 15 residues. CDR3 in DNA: TGTGCCAGCAGCGCTTGGACTAGCGCCAGGGGGGAGCAGTTCTTC. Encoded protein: CASSAWTSARGEQFF. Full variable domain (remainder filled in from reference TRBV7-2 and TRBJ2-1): GAGVSQSPSNKVTEKGKDVELRCDPISGHTALYWYRQSLGQGLEFLIYFQGNSAPDKSGLPSDRFSAERTGGSVSTLTIQRTQQEDSAVYLCASSAWTSARGEQFFGPGTRLTVL.

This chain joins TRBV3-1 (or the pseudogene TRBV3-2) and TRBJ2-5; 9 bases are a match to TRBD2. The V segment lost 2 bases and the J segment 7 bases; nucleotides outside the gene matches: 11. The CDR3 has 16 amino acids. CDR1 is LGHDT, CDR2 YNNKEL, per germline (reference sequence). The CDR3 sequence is CASSQNSGGLRGTQYF. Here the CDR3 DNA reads TGTGCCAGCAGCCAAAATAGCGGGGGCCTACGAGGGACCCAGTACTTC.

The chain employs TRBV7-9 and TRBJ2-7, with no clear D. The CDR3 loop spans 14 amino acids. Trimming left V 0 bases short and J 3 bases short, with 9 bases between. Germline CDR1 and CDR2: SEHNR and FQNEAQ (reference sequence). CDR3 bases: TGTGCCAGCAGCTTAGCGCGTGGAGTCTACGAGCAGTACTTC. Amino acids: CASSLARGVYEQYF.

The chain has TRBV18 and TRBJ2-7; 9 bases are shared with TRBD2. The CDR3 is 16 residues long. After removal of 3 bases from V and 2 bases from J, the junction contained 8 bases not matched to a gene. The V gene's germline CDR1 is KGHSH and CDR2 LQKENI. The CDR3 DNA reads TGTGCCAGCTCACCCCTCATAGCGGGGGCGACCTACGAGCAGTACTTC. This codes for CASSPLIAGATYEQYF.

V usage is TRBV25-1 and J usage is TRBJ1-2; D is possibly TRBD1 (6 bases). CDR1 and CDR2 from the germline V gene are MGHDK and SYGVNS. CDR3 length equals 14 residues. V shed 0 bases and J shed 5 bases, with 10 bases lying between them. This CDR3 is CASSEYTGSYGYTF. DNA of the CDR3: TGTGCCAGCAGTGAATATACAGGGTCTTATGGCTACACCTTC.

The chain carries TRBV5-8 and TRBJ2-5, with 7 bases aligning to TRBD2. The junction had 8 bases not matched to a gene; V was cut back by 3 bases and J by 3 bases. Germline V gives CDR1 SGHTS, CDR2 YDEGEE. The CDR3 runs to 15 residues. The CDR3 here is CASSSGSGTEETQYF. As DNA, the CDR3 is TGTGCCAGCAGCTCGGGGAGCGGGACGGAAGAGACCCAGTACTTC.

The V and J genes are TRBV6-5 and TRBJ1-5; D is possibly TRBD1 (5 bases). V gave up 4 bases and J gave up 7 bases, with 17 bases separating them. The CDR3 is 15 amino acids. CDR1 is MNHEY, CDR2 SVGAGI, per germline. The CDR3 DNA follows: TGTGCCAGCAGTTCCTCTCGCAGGGCCCACCAGCCCCAGCATTTT. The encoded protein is CASSSSRRAHQPQHF.

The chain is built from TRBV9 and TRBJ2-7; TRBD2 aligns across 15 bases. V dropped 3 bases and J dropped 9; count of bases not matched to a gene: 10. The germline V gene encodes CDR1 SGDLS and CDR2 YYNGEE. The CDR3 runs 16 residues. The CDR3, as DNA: TGTGCCAGCAGCGCTTCCGGGACTAGCGGGGGGACTCGGCAGTACTTC. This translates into CASSASGTSGGTRQYF.

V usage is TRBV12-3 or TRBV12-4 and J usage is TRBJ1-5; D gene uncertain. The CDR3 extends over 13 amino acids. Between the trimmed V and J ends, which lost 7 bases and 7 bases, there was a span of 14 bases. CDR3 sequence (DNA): TGTGCCAGCACCATAACGGGGTTCCAGCCCCAGCATTTT. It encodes CASTITGFQPQHF.

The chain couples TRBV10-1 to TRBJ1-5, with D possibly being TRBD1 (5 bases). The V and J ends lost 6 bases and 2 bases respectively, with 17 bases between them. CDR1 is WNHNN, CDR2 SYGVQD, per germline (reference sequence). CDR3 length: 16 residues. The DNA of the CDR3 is TGCGCCAGCAGCGATTTCCGACAGCCCCGCAATCAGCCCCAGCATTTT. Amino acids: CASSDFRQPRNQPQHF.

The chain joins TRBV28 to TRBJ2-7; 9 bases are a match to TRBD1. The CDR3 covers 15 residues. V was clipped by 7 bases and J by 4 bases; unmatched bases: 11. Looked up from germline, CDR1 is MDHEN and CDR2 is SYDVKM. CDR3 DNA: TGTGCCAGCACCAGGAGGGGGACAGGGAGGTACGAGCAGTACTTC. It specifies CASTRRGTGRYEQYF.

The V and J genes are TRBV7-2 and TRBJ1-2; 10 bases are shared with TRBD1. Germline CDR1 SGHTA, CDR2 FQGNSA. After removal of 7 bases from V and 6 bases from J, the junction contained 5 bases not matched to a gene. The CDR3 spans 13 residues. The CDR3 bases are TGTGCCAGCACGGGACAGGGGAGGAATGGCTACACCTTC. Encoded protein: CASTGQGRNGYTF.

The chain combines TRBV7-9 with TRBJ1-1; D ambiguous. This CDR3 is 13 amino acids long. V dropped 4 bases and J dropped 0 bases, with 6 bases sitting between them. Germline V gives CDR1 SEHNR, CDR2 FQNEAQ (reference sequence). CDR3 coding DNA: TGTGCCAGCAGCTATGAGGTGAACACTGAAGCTTTCTTT. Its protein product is CASSYEVNTEAFF.

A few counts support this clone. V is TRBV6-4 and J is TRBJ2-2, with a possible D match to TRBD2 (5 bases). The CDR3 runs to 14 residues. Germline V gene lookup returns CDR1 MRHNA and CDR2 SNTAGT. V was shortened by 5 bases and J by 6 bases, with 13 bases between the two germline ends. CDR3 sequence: CASSPGGGSGELFF. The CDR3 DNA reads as TGTGCCAGCAGTCCAGGAGGTGGATCCGGGGAGCTGTTTTTT.

The CDR3, as DNA: TGTGCCAGTAGTATAGGAGGGGAGGATAGCAATCAGCCCCAGCATTTT. Its protein is CASSIGGEDSNQPQHF. The genes are TRBV19 and TRBJ1-5; possible D gene TRBD1, 5 bases. The germline V and J ends were trimmed by 1 base and 0 bases, with 10 bases remaining between them. This CDR3 has 16 amino acids. Per the germline V gene, CDR1 is LNHDA and CDR2 is SQIVND (reference sequence).